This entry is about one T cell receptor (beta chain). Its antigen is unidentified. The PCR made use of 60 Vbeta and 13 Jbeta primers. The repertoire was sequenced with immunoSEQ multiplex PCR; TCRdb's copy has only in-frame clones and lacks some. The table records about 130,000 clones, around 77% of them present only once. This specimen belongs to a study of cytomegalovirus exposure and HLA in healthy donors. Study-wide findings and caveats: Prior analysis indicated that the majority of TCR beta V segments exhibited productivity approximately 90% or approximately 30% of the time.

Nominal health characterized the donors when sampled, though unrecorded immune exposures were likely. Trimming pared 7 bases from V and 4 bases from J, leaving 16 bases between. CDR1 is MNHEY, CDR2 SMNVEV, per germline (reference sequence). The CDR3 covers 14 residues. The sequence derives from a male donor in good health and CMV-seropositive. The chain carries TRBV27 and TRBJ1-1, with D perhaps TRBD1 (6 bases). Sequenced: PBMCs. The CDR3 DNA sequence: TGTGCCAGCACCCCACAGGGAGGGGGCACTGAAGCTTTCTTT. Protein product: CASTPQGGGTEAFF.